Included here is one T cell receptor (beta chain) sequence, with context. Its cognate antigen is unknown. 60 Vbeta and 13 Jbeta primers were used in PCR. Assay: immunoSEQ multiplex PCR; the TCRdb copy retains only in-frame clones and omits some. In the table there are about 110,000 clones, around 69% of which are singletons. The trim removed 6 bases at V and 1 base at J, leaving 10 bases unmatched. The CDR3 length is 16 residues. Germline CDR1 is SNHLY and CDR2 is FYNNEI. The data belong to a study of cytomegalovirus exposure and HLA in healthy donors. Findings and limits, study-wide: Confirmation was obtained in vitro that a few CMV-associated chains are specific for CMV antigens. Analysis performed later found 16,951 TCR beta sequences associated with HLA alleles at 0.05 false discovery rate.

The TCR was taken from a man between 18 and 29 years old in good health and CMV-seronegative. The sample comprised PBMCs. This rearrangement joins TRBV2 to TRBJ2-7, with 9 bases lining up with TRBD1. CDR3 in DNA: TGTGCCAGCAGACCATCCACAGGGGGCGCATCCTACGAGCAGTACTTC. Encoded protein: CASRPSTGGASYEQYF.